This T cell receptor (beta chain) was recovered during a study of early T cells in non-severe SARS-CoV-2 infection. Overall study context: Unsorted whole-blood RNA was sequenced in bulk, leaving chains unpaired.

At least ten counts were recorded for this clonotype. TCRdb redid the calling of the 5' RACE reads with MiXCR, one entry per CDR3 protein. The sample shows tens of thousands of distinct CDR3 sequences, about 3.9% of them seen only once. CDR1 and CDR2 (germline): SGHRS, YFSETQ. With 7 bases removed from V and 3 bases from J, the gap between germline ends came to 5 bases. The CDR3 contains 11 residues. This TCR derives from an adult who was a healthcare worker with PCR-confirmed SARS-CoV-2 infection or an uninfected control (not recorded which). The chain couples TRBV5-1 to TRBJ2-1; no definite D call. The sample comprised whole blood. The CDR3 DNA reads TGCGCCAGCCATAGCTACAATGAGCAGTTCTTC. Translated: CASHSYNEQFF.